The 5 T cell receptor beta chains presented below share a single source sample, sequenced in a study of T cells in Graves' hyperthyroidism and ophthalmopathy. RNA transcripts yielded amplified TCR beta CDR3 regions. HTBI primers were used for first-round RT-PCR of the TCR CDR3. TCRdb analysed the multiplex PCR reads with MiXCR anew, one entry per CDR3 protein. The sample shows under 250,000 distinct CDR3 sequences, approximately 25% of them seen only once. The source material was blood. Receptors were obtained from a woman aged 40 to 50 with Graves' ophthalmopathy.

This clonotype was detected ten times or more. This chain joins TRBV5-5 and TRBJ1-1; 7 positions match TRBD1. The length of the CDR3 is 16 residues. In germline, CDR1 is SGHKS, CDR2 YYEKEE (reference sequence). After removal of 2 bases from V and 0 bases from J, the junction contained 7 bases not matched to a gene. This chain's CDR3 is CASSFPGGQMNTEAFF. DNA for the CDR3: TGTGCCAGCAGCTTCCCCGGGGGACAGATGAACACTGAAGCTTTCTTT.

This clonotype was observed many times. J is TRBJ2-2 and V is TRBV6-5; the D gene is possibly TRBD2 (5 bases). Germline loops: CDR1 MNHEY, CDR2 SVGAGI. This CDR3 has 16 residues. The V end lost 3 bases, the J end lost 3 bases, and 14 bases lay between the germline ends. The CDR3 region is CASSYEGVGDTGELFF. DNA for the CDR3: TGTGCCAGCAGTTATGAGGGAGTCGGGGACACCGGGGAGCTGTTTTTT.

There are many counts of this clonotype. CDR3 region: CASRRLDRSLGATEAFF. The CDR3 region has the DNA TGTGCCAGCAGAAGACTCGACAGGAGCCTTGGGGCCACTGAAGCTTTCTTT. The chain uses TRBV27 and TRBJ1-1, with TRBD1 as a possible D gene (6 bases). This CDR3 spans 17 amino acids. V lost 6 bases to trimming and J lost 4 bases, with 24 bases between them. Per germline, CDR1 MNHEY and CDR2 SMNVEV (reference sequence).

Comment on this clonotype: One junction end does not reproduce the germline sequence, and a read error may be involved. V gene TRBV5-1 combines with J gene TRBJ2-2, with TRBD1 as a possible D gene (6 bases). There are 16 residues in the CDR3. Germline V gene data show CDR1 as SGHRS and CDR2 as YFSETQ. The CDR3 DNA reads TGCGCCAGCAGCTTAAGACAGGCCAGATCATCCGGGGAGCTGTCTTTT. As protein: CASSLRQARSSGELSF.

The chain is built from TRBV20-1 and TRBJ2-5, with D possibly matching TRBD2 (6 bases). CDR1 is DFQATT and CDR2 is SNEGSKA in the germline V gene (reference sequence). This CDR3 has 13 amino acids. The V end was cut by 3 bases, the J end by 2 bases, with 10 bases between. In DNA form, the CDR3 reads TGCAGTGCTAGTAAGCGGGCACAAGAGACCCAGTACTTC. Its protein product is CSASKRAQETQYF.